This entry features one T cell receptor (beta chain) sequence. The antigen remains undetermined. This sample was taken from a study of T cell responses to AZD1222 COVID-19 vaccine. Study overall: Both about-4-week and about-12-week second-dose recipients were combined.

This CDR3 has 14 amino acids. The V gene's germline CDR1 is SGHTA and CDR2 FQGNSA. The ends were cut back, 8 bases at V and 1 base at J, with 12 bases in the middle. Study-wide results and limits: Scientists sampled the repertoires only once the peak T cell response had passed. Increased Spike-specific TCR breadth and depth were observed after two AZD1222 doses.

The repertoire was sequenced with immunoSEQ multiplex PCR; TCRdb's copy has only in-frame clones and lacks some. The sample has 150,000 or so clones, around 89% seen once. The receptor was derived from an adult in good health. V usage is TRBV7-2 and J usage is TRBJ1-5, with a tentative D call TRBD1 (5 bases). The source was peripheral blood, collected on day 0 of AZD1222 vaccination. CDR3 in DNA: TGTGCCAGCGCGCCTGCAGGGAGCAATCAGCCCCAGCATTTT. It translates to CASAPAGSNQPQHF.